Presented here are 8 T cell receptor beta chains from one specimen sequenced in a study of T-cell reconstitution after alpha-beta-depleted transplantation in children. The authors prepared the TCRbeta library with unique molecular identifiers. TCRdb re-derived calls from the PCR reads in MiXCR, one entry per CDR3 protein. The sample contains fewer than 550,000 distinct CDR3 sequences, 8% to 11% of which appear only once. The material was PBMCs, obtained before TCRalphabeta/CD19-depleted stem cell transplant. These receptor sequences come from a child under 10 years old with inherited bone marrow failure, due to receive a stem cell transplant.

Only a few counts were recorded for this clonotype. The chain links TRBV11-2 to TRBJ2-7; 10 bases match TRBD1. V lost 6 bases, J lost 4 bases, and 9 bases stayed unmatched. Germline V gene sequence: CDR1 SGHAT, CDR2 FQNNGV. The CDR3 spans 15 residues. The CDR3 region has the DNA TGTGCCAGCAGACAAAGGACAGGGGGGAATTACGAGCAGTACTTC. It encodes CASRQRTGGNYEQYF.

This clonotype was seen ten or more times. The chain recombines TRBV5-6 with TRBJ1-5, with TRBD1 as a possible D gene (6 bases). Trimming took 7 bases from V and 10 from J, leaving 18 bases between them. The CDR3 is 13 amino acids. Germline assignment: CDR1 SGHDT and CDR2 YYEEEE. The CDR3: CASSQTGLKPQHF. As DNA, the CDR3 is TGTGCCAGCTCGCAGACAGGTTTGAAACCCCAGCATTTT.

This clonotype was observed many times. The rearrangement joins TRBV12-3 or TRBV12-4 to TRBJ1-3; D is unclear. V was pared by 1 base and J by 2 bases, with 3 bases between. The CDR3 sequence is 13 residues long. The chain's CDR3 is CASSLVPGNTIYF. CDR3 nucleotide sequence: TGTGCCAGCAGTTTAGTACCTGGAAACACCATATATTTT.

A word on this clonotype: With a much larger clone just one base away, this may be a read error. CDR3 sequence reads: CASRQGALRGNTIYF. The CDR3 nucleotides are TGCGCCAGCAGGCAAGGGGCCCTGCGGGGAAACACCATATATTTT. The chain couples TRBV4-3 to TRBJ1-3; D perhaps matches TRBD1 (5 bases). CDR3 length: 15 residues. Per germline, CDR1 LGHNA and CDR2 YSLEER.

This clonotype was counted at least ten times. The DNA for the CDR3 is TGTGCCAGCAGTTTTCGACTAGCGGGAGCCAGCACAGATACGCAGTATTTT. Protein: CASSFRLAGASTDTQYF. V usage is TRBV12-3 or TRBV12-4 and J usage is TRBJ2-3, with 12 nucleotides matching TRBD2. J was trimmed by 0 bases and V by 3 bases; bases with no gene match: 4. The CDR3 sequence is 17 residues long.

In this sample, this clonotype turned up many times. The chain joins TRBV4-3 to TRBJ2-6; 11 bases match TRBD2. The CDR3 has 17 residues. V gave up 5 bases and J gave up 2 bases; unmatched junction bases: 5. Germline loops: CDR1 LGHNA, CDR2 YSLEER. The CDR3 here is CASSTLAGGPGANVLTF. CDR3 nucleotides: TGCGCCAGCAGCACCCTAGCGGGAGGACCTGGGGCCAACGTCCTGACTTTC.

This chain connects TRBV20-1 to TRBJ1-1; D not resolved. Germline CDR1 DFQATT, CDR2 SNEGSKA (reference sequence). Trimming removed 0 bases from V and 9 bases from J, with 11 bases in between. This CDR3 is built from 12 residues. This CDR3 reads CSARDSTDQAFF. Here the CDR3 DNA reads TGCAGTGCTAGAGATTCAACAGATCAAGCTTTCTTT.

This clonotype was counted many times. J is TRBJ2-1 and V is TRBV7-8; 10 nucleotides align to TRBD2. Germline V lookup: CDR1 SGHVS, CDR2 FQNEAQ. The CDR3 is 15 amino acids. Trimming took 5 bases from V and 5 from J; bases not matched to a gene: 6. CDR3 protein: CASSARLAGDNEQFF. The CDR3 nucleotides are TGTGCCAGCAGCGCCAGACTAGCGGGTGACAATGAGCAGTTCTTC.